The T cell receptor (beta chain) described here comes from a study of blood T cells in healthy people across ages. Whole-study findings and limits: Researchers said unsorted PBMCs prevented a conclusive naive versus antigen-experienced comparison. Investigators treated diversity estimates from one million T cells as underestimates. Among long-lived donors, naive CD4+ cells were more numerous and diversity higher than in aged donors.

CDR3 length equals 18 residues. With 5 bases removed from V and 1 base from J, the gap between germline ends came to 22 bases. Germline V lookup: CDR1 SGHAT, CDR2 FQNNGV. A second PCR of 7 to 11 cycles used a sample-barcoded 5' primer and a J-beta primer mix. TCRdb independently ran MiXCR on the 5' RACE reads; one entry per CDR3 protein. There are 700,000 to 1,000,000 distinct CDR3 sequences in the sample; about 42% occur only once, and approximately 20% lies in the top ten. With regard to this clonotype: The antigen is unknown.

Total RNA extraction produced at least 5.5 micrograms (per sample) for the study. Sequencing was carried out using blood. The rearrangement links TRBV11-2 to TRBJ2-3; the D gene is possibly TRBD2 (7 bases). The sequence derives from a man in his 60s in good health. The DNA of the CDR3 is TGTGCCAGCAGCCCAACCGTGCGTGGGGGGGCAGGCACAGATACGCAGTATTTT. This gives the protein CASSPTVRGGAGTDTQYF.